This T cell receptor beta chain was retrieved from a study of blood T cell repertoires in COVID-19. Study-wide context: The United States, Italy and Spain were the sources of the acute and convalescent COVID-19 samples. Sources were T cells, B-cell-depleted T cells, or PBMCs; the material itself was cDNA or gDNA.

Authors' processing steps: Researchers report that nucleated cell counts were estimated from reference gene primer amplification. TCRdb's table, derived via immunoSEQ multiplex PCR, lists solely in-frame clones and lacks some. That table supplies the V and J calls and clone size; D and trimming were determined from the DNA. The table shows about 36,000 clones, with 90% occurring only once. The source of this sequence is a human donor in a cohort sampled during active COVID-19. Sequenced material: peripheral blood.

CDR3 bases: TGCAGCGTTGCGAATAGCGGGAGGGCGAACACCGGGGAGCTGTTTTTT. Translation gives CSVANSGRANTGELFF. The rearrangement links TRBV29-1 to TRBJ2-2; the match to TRBD2 covers 11 bases. CDR1 SQVTM and CDR2 ANQGSEA come from the germline V gene. This CDR3 contains 16 residues. J gave up 0 bases and V 4 bases, and 4 bases lay outside the gene matches.